The 29 T cell receptor beta chains listed next were all sequenced from one sample in a study of blood T cell repertoires in COVID-19 (dated by TCRdb to 2019 to 2021). The library was prepared using the immunoSEQ multiplex PCR assay. The source is immuneACCESS, and TCRdb retained only in-frame sequences with V and J called. Part of the clones is not carried over; for the studies checked, unresolved V genes explain less than half of this, and the remainder is unexplained. This sample has 150,000 to 200,000 clones in its table, and more than 65% of those were observed once. The ten most abundant clones make up roughly a tenth of the sample. The sequenced sample was peripheral blood. These receptors all stem from a man in his 70s with active or convalescent COVID-19.

V usage is TRBV20-1 and J usage is TRBJ1-2; D is possibly TRBD1 (5 bases). V was clipped by 7 bases and J by 6 bases, with 12 bases between them. The length of the CDR3 is 11 residues. Germline CDR1 is DFQATT and CDR2 is SNEGSKA (reference sequence). CDR3 nucleotide sequence: TGCAGTGGTCTTGGGGGGAATGGCTACACCTTC. This encodes CSGLGGNGYTF.

The V call is TRBV30, the J call TRBJ1-2; D remains unclear. The germline V gene has CDR1 GTSNPN and CDR2 SVGIG (reference sequence). Trimming cost V 2 bases and J 6 bases, with 13 bases left between them. The CDR3 loop spans 13 amino acids. The CDR3 DNA reads TGTGCCTGGAGTCAAGCGGTTCTCGATGGCTACACCTTC. Residues: CAWSQAVLDGYTF.

The chain carries TRBV29-1 and TRBJ1-2; D unclear. The germline V gene encodes CDR1 SQVTM and CDR2 ANQGSEA. Trimming cost V 6 bases and J 4 bases, with 15 bases left between them. The CDR3 covers 13 residues. CDR3 loop: CSVPTLEPYGYTF. In DNA, the CDR3 is TGCAGCGTACCGACACTCGAACCCTATGGCTACACCTTC.

The chain combines TRBV2 with TRBJ1-5; 7 bases fit TRBD1. The V gene's germline CDR1 is SNHLY and CDR2 FYNNEI. This CDR3 spans 16 amino acids. Losses at the gene ends were 6 bases for V and 5 bases for J; bases not matched to a gene: 13. CDR3 DNA sequence: TGTGCCAGCAGGGGACAGCACCGTGACATTTATCAGCCCCAGCATTTT. Amino acid sequence: CASRGQHRDIYQPQHF.

This chain uses TRBV28 with TRBJ2-7, with D perhaps matching TRBD2 (6 bases). CDR3 length: 15 residues. V gave up 6 bases and J gave up 2 bases, with 17 bases separating them. CDR1 and CDR2 from the germline V gene are MDHEN and SYDVKM. For the CDR3, the DNA is TGTGCCAGCAGCTCCCCTGGCGGGAAGGCCTACGAGCAGTACTTC. Translated, it gives CASSSPGGKAYEQYF. The variable domain in full, completed from reference TRBV28 and TRBJ2-7, reads DVKVTQSSRYLVKRTGEKVFLECVQDMDHENMFWYRQDPGLGLRLIYFSYDVKMKEKGDIPEGYSVSREKKERFSLILESASTNQTSMYLCASSSPGGKAYEQYFGPGTRLTVT.

The rearrangement uses TRBV5-1 and TRBJ2-2; D possibly corresponds to TRBD1 (6 bases). The V and J ends lost 0 bases and 6 bases respectively, with 12 bases between them. CDR1 is SGHRS and CDR2 is YFSETQ in the germline V gene. The CDR3 totals 15 residues. For the CDR3, the DNA is TGCGCCAGCAGCTTGGTGGCAGGGGTCCCCGGGGAGCTGTTTTTT. It translates to CASSLVAGVPGELFF.

The sample holds a few counts of this clone. This rearrangement joins TRBV5-1 to TRBJ2-1; the match to TRBD1 covers 10 bases. Germline CDR1 and CDR2: SGHRS and YFSETQ. The CDR3 runs to 15 residues. V lost 3 bases, J lost 9 bases, and 9 bases stayed unmatched. The chain's CDR3 is CASSWDRGSTGEQFF. The CDR3 nucleotides read TGCGCCAGCAGCTGGGACAGGGGTAGTACAGGTGAGCAGTTCTTC.

This clone was counted a single time. This chain connects TRBV28 to TRBJ2-5; D is perhaps TRBD2 (5 bases). The germline V and J ends were trimmed by 6 bases and 5 bases, with 13 bases remaining between them. CDR3 length equals 13 residues. Germline CDR1 is MDHEN and CDR2 is SYDVKM. The CDR3 coding sequence is TGTGCCAGCAGCCTTTCTAGCACGGAGACCCAGTACTTC. Its protein is CASSLSSTETQYF.

This clone was found a few times. The chain is built from TRBV6-5 and TRBJ1-1; D ambiguous. Germline CDR1 and CDR2: MNHEY and SVGAGI. The V and J ends lost 6 bases and 7 bases respectively, with 15 bases between them. The CDR3 length is 13 residues. The CDR3 region has the DNA TGTGCCAGCAGCTCCCCCCTAGGTGGTGAAGCTTTCTTT. Protein product: CASSSPLGGEAFF.

The chain couples TRBV19 to TRBJ2-7; 7 bases map to TRBD1. Germline V gene data show CDR1 as LNHDA and CDR2 as SQIVND (reference sequence). With V trimmed by 5 bases and J by 2 bases, 6 bases remained unmatched. This CDR3 contains 14 residues. The CDR3 DNA is TGTGCCAGTAGTTCCTACGGGACAGCCTACGAGCAGTACTTC. Translation: CASSSYGTAYEQYF.

The chain couples TRBV14 to TRBJ2-7; 8 bases align to TRBD1. Trimming at V came to 4 bases and at J to 5 bases, leaving 7 bases not matched to a gene. CDR1 and CDR2 (germline): SGHDN, FVKESK. The length of the CDR3 is 14 residues. CDR3 DNA: TGTGCCAGCAGCCGTTACGGACAGGGTCACGAGCAGTACTTC. Amino acids: CASSRYGQGHEQYF.

The V gene is TRBV7-2, the J gene TRBJ2-2, with 7 bases identical to TRBD1. V dropped 5 bases and J dropped 8; count of bases not matched to a gene: 8. From germline, CDR1 is SGHTA and CDR2 FQGNSA. The CDR3 spans 14 residues. CDR3 loop: CASSQDRLFGELFF. As DNA, the CDR3 is TGTGCCAGCAGCCAGGACAGGTTGTTTGGGGAGCTGTTTTTT.

Worth noting for this clone: The limits of the CDR3 on the DNA are not certain, so only TCRdb's listed CDR3 is given. This sequence joins TRBV15 and TRBJ2-5; the D call of TRBD2 is as the table states it, not checked on the DNA. The CDR3 extends over 15 residues, inclusive of both ends. Germline CDR1 is LNHNV and CDR2 is YYDKDF (reference sequence). This CDR3 is CATRTSGGFLETQYF.

J is TRBJ2-7 and V is TRBV5-1, with TRBD2 identical over 8 bases. The V segment lost 6 bases and the J segment 5 bases; nucleotides outside the gene matches: 7. CDR3 length equals 13 residues. Germline-derived CDR1 and CDR2 are SGHRS and YFSETQ. The CDR3 spells CASKGTRSHEQYF. The CDR3 DNA reads as TGCGCCAGCAAGGGGACTAGGAGCCACGAGCAGTACTTC. Based on the CDR3 plus reference TRBV5-1 and TRBJ2-7, the full variable domain is KAGVTQTPRYLIKTRGQQVTLSCSPISGHRSVSWYQQTPGQGLQFLFEYFSETQRNKGNFPGRFSGRQFSNSRSEMNVSTLELGDSALYLCASKGTRSHEQYFGPGTRLTVT.

The chain has TRBV5-8 and TRBJ2-5; possible D gene TRBD1, 6 bases. The CDR3 loop spans 18 amino acids. Trimming pared 1 base from V and 1 base from J, leaving 20 bases between. CDR1 and CDR2 (germline): SGHTS, YDEGEE. The CDR3 spells CASSLWETGGTSQETQYF. Here the CDR3 DNA reads TGTGCCAGCAGCTTGTGGGAGACAGGCGGTACCTCCCAAGAGACCCAGTACTTC.

This clone was picked up a small number of times. This chain connects TRBV30 to TRBJ1-1; D is undetermined. Germline CDR1 reads GTSNPN; CDR2 reads SVGIG (reference sequence). The CDR3 has 13 amino acids. Trimming left V 1 base short and J 10 bases short, with 16 bases between. CDR3 in DNA: TGTGCCTGGAGTGAATCCCGTCCGTCGGGAGCTTTCTTT. As protein: CAWSESRPSGAFF.

V and J are TRBV7-9 and TRBJ2-3, with 7 bases aligning to TRBD2. V shed 7 bases and J 0 bases; nucleotides not matched to a gene: 4. The germline CDR1 and CDR2 sequences are SEHNR and FQNEAQ (reference sequence). The CDR3 spans 14 residues. The CDR3 protein is CASNGGGSTDTQYF. DNA for the CDR3: TGTGCCAGCAACGGCGGGGGTAGCACAGATACGCAGTATTTT.

The gene calls are TRBV6-5 and TRBJ2-7, with 7 positions matching TRBD1. Germline assignment: CDR1 MNHEY and CDR2 SVGAGI. The length of the CDR3 is 13 residues. The J segment lost 0 bases and the V segment lost 11 bases, leaving 7 bases of the junction unmatched. CDR3 coding DNA: TGTGCCTCGATGACAGGGAGCTCCTACGAGCAGTACTTC. Its protein product is CASMTGSSYEQYF.

V is TRBV3-1 (or the pseudogene TRBV3-2) and J is TRBJ1-2; tentative D call: TRBD1 (5 bases). The length of the CDR3 is 14 residues. Per the germline V gene, CDR1 is LGHDT and CDR2 is YNNKEL (reference sequence). The V end was cut by 3 bases, the J end by 1 base, with 9 bases between. The DNA for the CDR3 is TGTGCCAGCAGCCAGGTGCAGGGTAACTATGGCTACACCTTC. It specifies CASSQVQGNYGYTF.

V gene TRBV18 combines with J gene TRBJ1-1; D gene ambiguous. The CDR3 is 16 residues long. With 0 bases removed from V and 4 bases from J, the gap between germline ends came to 15 bases. The germline V gene encodes CDR1 KGHSH and CDR2 LQKENI. Written as DNA, the CDR3 is TGTGCCAGCTCACCACCAAATCGCCAAGCTGGCACTGAAGCTTTCTTT. The encoded protein is CASSPPNRQAGTEAFF.

The chain employs TRBV7-2 and TRBJ1-4; TRBD1 aligns across 9 bases. There are 14 residues in the CDR3. The V gene end was trimmed by 8 bases and the J gene end by 4 bases; junction bases not matched to a gene: 5. Germline lookup yields CDR1 SGHTA and CDR2 FQGNSA. CDR3 loop: CASSQDRGNEKLFF. Here the CDR3 DNA reads TGTGCCAGCTCTCAGGACAGGGGTAATGAAAAACTGTTTTTT. Full variable domain (outside the CDR3, taken from reference TRBV7-2 and TRBJ1-4): GAGVSQSPSNKVTEKGKDVELRCDPISGHTALYWYRQSLGQGLEFLIYFQGNSAPDKSGLPSDRFSAERTGGSVSTLTIQRTQQEDSAVYLCASSQDRGNEKLFFGSGTQLSVL.

The chain has TRBV24-1 and TRBJ1-5; the match to TRBD1 covers 7 bases. Germline values: CDR1 KGHDR, CDR2 SFDVKD. V lost 3 bases, J lost 0 bases, and 4 bases stayed unmatched. The CDR3 contains 16 residues. CDR3 protein: CATSDPGGNSNQPQHF. CDR3 DNA: TGTGCCACCAGTGATCCAGGGGGAAATAGCAATCAGCCCCAGCATTTT.

This clone was detected only once. The CDR3 DNA reads TGTGCCAGCAGATCGGTAGCGGGGGCTAACTACAATGAGCAGTTCTTC. Protein product: CASRSVAGANYNEQFF. The V gene is TRBV25-1, the J gene TRBJ2-1; 9 bases are shared with TRBD2. Trimming removed 6 bases from V and 3 bases from J; junction bases left unmatched: 9. CDR1 MGHDK and CDR2 SYGVNS come from the germline V gene. This CDR3 spans 16 amino acids.

This clone showed up just a few times. This chain connects TRBV29-1 to TRBJ1-6, with D hard to call. The CDR3 consists of 14 residues. Deletions cut 6 bases from V and 8 bases from J, with 17 bases between. The germline CDR1 and CDR2 sequences are SQVTM and ANQGSEA. The CDR3 DNA reads as TGCAGCGTCGCAGTGAGTGGAGTTGATTCACCCCTCCACTTT. Translation gives CSVAVSGVDSPLHF.

V gene TRBV5-4 combines with J gene TRBJ2-5; 11 bases map to TRBD2. The CDR3 totals 17 residues. V lost 0 bases to trimming and J lost 2 bases; unmatched junction nucleotides: 6. CDR1 and CDR2 (germline): SGHNT, YYREEE (reference sequence). CDR3 in DNA: TGTGCCAGCAGCTTGGTGACTAGCGGGGTCGGGCAAGAGACCCAGTACTTC. As protein: CASSLVTSGVGQETQYF.

The rearrangement uses TRBV27 and TRBJ2-2, with 10 nucleotides matching TRBD2. Germline V CDR1 and CDR2: MNHEY, SMNVEV (reference sequence). The CDR3 consists of 16 residues. V was pared by 5 bases and J by 5 bases, with 8 bases of the junction left unmatched. CDR3 nucleotides: TGTGCCAGCAGTCACTGGATAGCGGGAGGTACCGGGGAGCTGTTTTTT. This codes for CASSHWIAGGTGELFF.

The chain carries TRBV12-3 or TRBV12-4 and TRBJ2-7; D is uncertain. The CDR3 length is 11 residues. V lost 6 bases and J 4 bases, leaving 7 bases between the germline ends. This CDR3 reads CASRLQYEQYF. Here the CDR3 DNA reads TGTGCCAGCAGGCTACAGTACGAGCAGTACTTC.

The chain combines TRBV7-9 with TRBJ2-2, with 9 bases that match TRBD1. Germline V CDR1 and CDR2: SEHNR, FQNEAQ (reference sequence). V was clipped by 5 bases and J by 0 bases; unmatched bases: 10. The CDR3 is 18 amino acids. The CDR3 region is CASSHRTGGPPNTGELFF. Here the CDR3 DNA reads TGTGCCAGCAGCCACCGTACAGGGGGCCCTCCGAACACCGGGGAGCTGTTTTTT.

This sequence joins TRBV27 and TRBJ1-2, with 7 bases fitting TRBD1. This CDR3 is built from 14 residues. Germline CDR1 MNHEY, CDR2 SMNVEV (reference sequence). The V gene end was trimmed by 0 bases and the J gene end by 3 bases; junction bases not matched to a gene: 1. The CDR3 DNA follows: TGTGCCAGCAGTTTATCGGGACAGCACTATGGCTACACCTTC. Translated, it gives CASSLSGQHYGYTF.